This T cell receptor (beta chain) was captured by sequencing in a study of OX40 agonist ivuxolimab in advanced cancers. Study in general: It was ivuxolimab, an agonistic anti-OX40 (CD134) antibody, that patients were treated with. A diagnosis of hepatocellular carcinoma, melanoma, renal cell or head and neck cancer was present in dose-escalation patients. Findings of the study overall: Clonal expansion from baseline to week 6 occurred in both CD4+ and CD8+ T cells.

About this clone itself: Antigen specificity is unknown.

CDR3 length: 17 residues. Trimming left V 4 bases short and J 1 base short, with 16 bases between. The germline V gene has CDR1 SGHTA and CDR2 FQGTGA. The assay was immunoSEQ multiplex PCR, and TCRdb's table has in-frame clones only and misses some. The sample shows tens of thousands of clones, roughly 84% of them seen only once. Autoimmune disease history or systemic immunosuppression excluded patients. The J gene is TRBJ2-2, the V gene TRBV7-3, with D possibly matching TRBD2 (6 bases). The source of this sequence is an adult with an advanced solid tumor such as melanoma, head and neck, liver or kidney cancer. The sample consisted of CD4+ or CD8+ T cells sorted from blood, taken in a trial of the OX40 agonist ivuxolimab. The CDR3 bases are TGTGCCAGCAGCTCCAATCCGCCCGGGGGGAACACCGGGGAGCTGTTTTTT. This translates into CASSSNPPGGNTGELFF.